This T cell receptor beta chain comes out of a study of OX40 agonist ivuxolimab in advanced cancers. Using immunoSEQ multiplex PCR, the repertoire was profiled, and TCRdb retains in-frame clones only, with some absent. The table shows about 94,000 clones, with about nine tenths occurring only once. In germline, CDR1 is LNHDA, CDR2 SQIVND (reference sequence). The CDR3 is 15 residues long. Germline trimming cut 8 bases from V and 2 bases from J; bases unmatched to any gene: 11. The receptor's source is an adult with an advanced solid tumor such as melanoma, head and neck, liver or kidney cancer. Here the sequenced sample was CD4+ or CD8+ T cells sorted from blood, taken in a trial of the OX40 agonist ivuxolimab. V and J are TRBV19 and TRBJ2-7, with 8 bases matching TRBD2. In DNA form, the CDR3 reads TGTGCCAGTGGTAGTCCAGCGGGGGCCGCCTACGAGCAGTACTTC. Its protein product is CASGSPAGAAYEQYF.